This is a list of T cell receptor beta chains from one sample in a study of T-cell reconstitution after alpha-beta-depleted transplantation in children. From the PCR reads, TCRdb called clonotypes with MiXCR, one entry per CDR3 protein. The sample carries about 400,000 distinct CDR3 sequences, roughly 20% recorded once. The sequencing used PBMCs from the stem cell graft donor, collected from the stem cell graft. The source is a human donor who donated a stem cell graft to a child with acute myeloid leukemia. CDR3s include the opening cysteine and the closing phenylalanine or tryptophan.

J gene,V gene,CDR3 protein
TRBJ1-5,TRBV5-5,CASSPGQANQPQHF
TRBJ2-1,TRBV28,CASTVGREGTYNEQFF
TRBJ2-4,TRBV13,CASSSGVGQIAKNIQYF
TRBJ2-3,TRBV20-1,CSATSGRGPDTQYF
TRBJ1-5,TRBV20-1,CSAAGGGSNQPQHF
TRBJ2-5,TRBV27,CASSSPQRLAGVQETQYF
TRBJ2-2,TRBV11-1,CASSSIGNRVAGELFF
TRBJ1-1,TRBV5-1,CASRSSPGEARAFF
TRBJ2-3,TRBV4-2,CASSRSEPTDTQYF
TRBJ1-1,TRBV20-1,CSAPDLSSGHLNTEAFF
TRBJ1-2,TRBV12-3/TRBV12-4,CASSLDPGQGRGYTF
TRBJ1-5,TRBV12-3/TRBV12-4,CASRVGTVDNQPQHF
TRBJ2-7,TRBV5-5,CASSLDPGLADLEQYF
TRBJ2-2,TRBV12-3/TRBV12-4,CASSLRGVGRTGELFF
TRBJ2-5,TRBV27,CASSLNGVGETQYF
TRBJ1-4,TRBV15,CATSSGDQGGLFF
TRBJ2-1,TRBV29-1,CSAGPGYNEQFF
TRBJ2-1,TRBV6-2/TRBV6-3,CASSYSTNSYNEQFF